This passage covers 9 T cell receptor beta chains from one sample sequenced in a study of shared clonotypes between healthy human individuals. TCRdb's copy holds only in-frame clones and misses some; the assay was immunoSEQ multiplex PCR. Of approximately 2,200,000 clones listed, under 95% are singletons. Naive-designated CD8 cells lacked CD45RO, were positively enriched for CCR7, and omitted terminally differentiated effector memory CD45RA+ cells. Specimen: naive CD8+ T cells from PBMCs. The source is a man younger than 30 in good health. Some clones in this sample may be carry-over from other donors' samples.

The chain is built from TRBV5-4 and TRBJ2-7, with a tentative D call TRBD2 (5 bases). This CDR3 spans 16 amino acids. Germline assignment: CDR1 SGHNT and CDR2 YYREEE (reference sequence). V was shortened by 3 bases and J by 3 bases, with 19 bases between the two germline ends. The CDR3 DNA follows: TGTGCCAGCAGCTCATTCAGCGGCGAAGAGATCTACGAGCAGTACTTC. This encodes CASSSFSGEEIYEQYF. Based on the CDR3 plus reference TRBV5-4 and TRBJ2-7, the full variable domain is ETGVTQSPTHLIKTRGQQVTLRCSSQSGHNTVSWYQQALGQGPQFIFQYYREEENGRGNFPPRFSGLQFPNYSSELNVNALELDDSALYLCASSSFSGEEIYEQYFGPGTRLTVT.

The chain couples TRBV4-1 to TRBJ1-2; D remains ambiguous. Between the trimmed V and J ends, which lost 1 base and 2 bases, there was a span of 8 bases. The CDR3 loop spans 14 amino acids. CDR1 is MGHRA, CDR2 YSYEKL, per germline. Here the CDR3 reads CASSQVKGNYGYTF. The CDR3 nucleotides are TGCGCCAGCAGCCAAGTAAAGGGCAACTATGGCTACACCTTC.

The chain uses TRBV11-2 and TRBJ2-5, with a tentative D call TRBD2 (5 bases). CDR3 size: 14 residues. Trimming stripped 3 bases from V and 5 bases from J, with 13 bases between. Per the germline V gene, CDR1 is SGHAT and CDR2 is FQNNGV. CDR3 DNA: TGTGCCAGCAGCTTCCTCGGGGTTGGGGAGACCCAGTACTTC. Translation: CASSFLGVGETQYF.

The chain joins TRBV25-1 to TRBJ2-1; no clear D gene. Between the trimmed V and J ends, which lost 3 bases and 3 bases, there was a span of 9 bases. Germline V gene sequence: CDR1 MGHDK, CDR2 SYGVNS. The CDR3 loop spans 14 amino acids. CDR3 sequence reads: CASSDYSFYNEQFF. The DNA for the CDR3 is TGTGCCAGCAGTGATTATAGCTTCTACAATGAGCAGTTCTTC.

The V call is TRBV28, the J call TRBJ1-2; D might be TRBD1 (6 bases). The ends were cut back, 1 base at V and 0 bases at J, with 12 bases in the middle. CDR1 is MDHEN and CDR2 is SYDVKM in the germline V gene. The CDR3 sequence is 16 residues long. The CDR3 DNA reads as TGTGCCAGCAGTTTATTACCGACAGGTCCTAACTATGGCTACACCTTC. Translation gives CASSLLPTGPNYGYTF.

The V and J genes are TRBV4-3 and TRBJ1-1; D call uncertain. The V and J ends lost 4 bases and 3 bases respectively, with 9 bases between them. The CDR3 sequence is 13 residues long. Germline CDR1 reads LGHNA; CDR2 reads YSLEER. In DNA, the CDR3 is TGCGCCAGCAGCCGGATCCGAGACACTGAAGCTTTCTTT. Residues: CASSRIRDTEAFF.

The V call is TRBV28, the J call TRBJ2-2; D unresolved. The CDR3 has 14 amino acids. Trimming pared 2 bases from V and 4 bases from J, leaving 8 bases between. Germline CDR1 is MDHEN and CDR2 is SYDVKM. DNA for the CDR3: TGTGCCAGCAGTTTACCCGGTCCCACCGGGGAGCTGTTTTTT. Its protein is CASSLPGPTGELFF.

The rearrangement links TRBV6-1 to TRBJ1-5, with D unresolved. CDR3 length: 16 residues. Germline values: CDR1 MNHNS, CDR2 SASEGT. Trimming took off 1 base at V and 3 bases at J, with 13 bases between the two ends. The CDR3 spells CASSEGYGRVNQPQHF. The CDR3 nucleotides read TGTGCCAGCAGTGAAGGATACGGGAGGGTCAATCAGCCCCAGCATTTT.

The V gene is TRBV14, the J gene TRBJ2-1; TRBD2 is a possible D gene (6 bases). V lost 4 bases and J 0 bases, leaving 13 bases between the germline ends. The CDR3 loop spans 16 amino acids. Germline CDR1 and CDR2: SGHDN and FVKESK. The CDR3, as DNA: TGTGCCAGCAGCCTCGGGACTCCCGTCTCCTACAATGAGCAGTTCTTC. It translates to CASSLGTPVSYNEQFF.